This passage covers 20 T cell receptor beta chains from one sample sequenced in a study of T cell responses to AZD1222 COVID-19 vaccine. Profiled with immunoSEQ multiplex PCR; TCRdb holds only in-frame clones, not every one. Of some 150,000 clones listed, less than 95% are singletons. The material sequenced was peripheral blood, taken on day 0 of AZD1222 vaccination. The origin of the receptors is an adult in good health.

The chain is built from TRBV5-4 and TRBJ1-2; D is ambiguous. Germline-derived CDR1 and CDR2 are SGHNT and YYREEE (reference sequence). Trimming pared 0 bases from V and 1 base from J, leaving 16 bases between. The CDR3 has 17 amino acids. The CDR3 region has the DNA TGTGCCAGCAGCTTGGGGAGAAGGCAGCGGAATAACTATGGCTACACCTTC. Its protein product is CASSLGRRQRNNYGYTF.

The CDR3 region is CASSPTGQDLGYTF. Written as DNA, the CDR3 is TGTGCCAGCAGCCCAACGGGACAGGACTTGGGCTACACCTTC. The V call is TRBV3-1 (or the pseudogene TRBV3-2), the J call TRBJ1-2, with TRBD1 identical over 8 bases. The CDR3 contains 14 residues. CDR1 LGHDT and CDR2 YNNKEL come from the germline V gene (reference sequence). The J segment lost 8 bases and the V segment lost 4 bases, leaving 9 bases of the junction unmatched.

This chain links TRBV15 with TRBJ2-7; possibly TRBD1 or TRBD2 for D (5 bases each). The V gene's germline CDR1 is LNHNV and CDR2 YYDKDF (reference sequence). This CDR3 has 14 residues. V was clipped by 5 bases and J by 0 bases, with 11 bases between them. In DNA, the CDR3 is TGTGCCACCAGCTTGGGGACGGACTCCTACGAGCAGTACTTC. Encoded protein: CATSLGTDSYEQYF.

V usage is TRBV18 and J usage is TRBJ1-2, with D hard to call. Germline assignment: CDR1 KGHSH and CDR2 LQKENI. The CDR3 is 14 residues long. V lost 0 bases and J lost 2, with 7 bases in between. The CDR3 loop reads CASSPPAGNYGYTF. In DNA, the CDR3 is TGTGCCAGCTCACCACCGGCTGGGAACTATGGCTACACCTTC.

This clone came up once. This chain links TRBV10-3 with TRBJ1-1, with no clear D. Germline V CDR1 and CDR2: ENHRY, SYGVKD. V lost 7 bases and J lost 1, with 16 bases in between. The CDR3 totals 15 residues. This CDR3 is CAIKALSSGNTEAFF. DNA for the CDR3: TGTGCCATCAAGGCATTGTCTTCAGGGAACACTGAAGCTTTCTTT.

The chain couples TRBV10-3 to TRBJ1-1, with no clear D. The length of the CDR3 is 11 residues. The V gene lost 9 bases and the J gene lost 4 bases, with 9 bases spanning the gap. Germline-derived CDR1 and CDR2 are ENHRY and SYGVKD. The CDR3 nucleotides are TGTGCCATGCGGAGTGGCACTGAAGCTTTCTTT. As protein: CAMRSGTEAFF.

The chain joins TRBV6-6 to TRBJ2-1; TRBD2 might be the D (5 bases). The CDR3 runs 13 residues. Germline loops: CDR1 MNHNY, CDR2 SVGAGI (reference sequence). V lost 4 bases and J lost 6, with 10 bases in between. The CDR3 reads CASSSGWGNEQFF. The CDR3 DNA follows: TGTGCCAGCAGTTCGGGATGGGGCAATGAGCAGTTCTTC.

The V and J genes are TRBV18 and TRBJ2-7, with unresolved D. Trimming took 0 bases from V and 7 from J, leaving 13 bases between them. Germline assignment: CDR1 KGHSH and CDR2 LQKENI. There are 14 residues in the CDR3. The DNA of the CDR3 is TGTGCCAGCTCACCACCGTACGTTGCTATTGAGCAGTACTTC. Its protein product is CASSPPYVAIEQYF.

The V gene is TRBV18, the J gene TRBJ2-7; D may be TRBD1 (5 bases). The CDR3 runs 15 residues. The V end lost 0 bases, the J end lost 2 bases, and 11 bases lay between the germline ends. CDR1 is KGHSH and CDR2 is LQKENI in the germline V gene. The CDR3 region is CASSPPGRVTYEQYF. The CDR3 bases are TGTGCCAGCTCACCACCCGGCAGGGTGACCTACGAGCAGTACTTC.

This rearrangement joins TRBV9 to TRBJ2-5, with D possibly being TRBD2 (6 bases). CDR1 is SGDLS and CDR2 is YYNGEE in the germline V gene. V was trimmed by 1 base and J by 5 bases, leaving 15 bases between them. This CDR3 region has 15 residues. The CDR3 reads CASSVYGTFVETQYF. CDR3 sequence (DNA): TGTGCCAGCAGCGTATACGGGACTTTCGTGGAGACCCAGTACTTC.

The V and J genes are TRBV2 and TRBJ1-1; D gene uncertain. The CDR3 has 12 residues. Germline values: CDR1 SNHLY, CDR2 FYNNEI. The V and J ends lost 7 bases and 4 bases respectively, with 10 bases between them. CDR3 nucleotides: TGTGCCAGCAACGGGCCCCCCACTGAAGCTTTCTTT. It specifies CASNGPPTEAFF.

This chain links TRBV4-2 with TRBJ2-6, with TRBD1 identical over 10 bases. The J segment lost 1 base and the V segment lost 0 bases, leaving 12 bases of the junction unmatched. Germline V CDR1 and CDR2: LGHNA, YNFKEQ. The CDR3 is 21 amino acids. The CDR3 coding sequence is TGTGCCAGCAGCCAAGACCTTATGGACAGGGGGTGGAGTTCTGGGGCCAACGTCCTGACTTTC. This gives the protein CASSQDLMDRGWSSGANVLTF.

This chain joins TRBV14 and TRBJ2-2; D not certain. Trimming took off 1 base at V and 1 base at J, with 7 bases between the two ends. The CDR3 spans 15 residues. The germline V gene encodes CDR1 SGHDN and CDR2 FVKESK. The CDR3 reads CASSQGSENTGELFF. In nucleotides, the CDR3 is TGTGCCAGCAGCCAAGGGTCAGAGAACACCGGGGAGCTGTTTTTT.

V gene TRBV18 combines with J gene TRBJ2-3, with 7 bases identical to TRBD2. The trim removed 2 bases at V and 2 bases at J, leaving 4 bases unmatched. The germline V gene encodes CDR1 KGHSH and CDR2 LQKENI. The CDR3 covers 15 residues. The CDR3 DNA is TGTGCCAGCTCACCAACCCTAGCGGACACAGATACGCAGTATTTT. As protein: CASSPTLADTDTQYF.

The chain couples TRBV7-9 to TRBJ1-6; unclear D gene. V was trimmed by 0 bases and J by 0 bases, leaving 9 bases between them. Germline V CDR1 and CDR2: SEHNR, FQNEAQ (reference sequence). The length of the CDR3 is 17 residues. The CDR3 DNA reads as TGTGCCAGCAGCTTAGCTGGGAGGAGCTCCTATAATTCACCCCTCCACTTT. This gives the protein CASSLAGRSSYNSPLHF.

The chain uses TRBV13 and TRBJ2-7; D is unclear. The CDR3 runs 16 residues. Trimming cost V 5 bases and J 2 bases, with 19 bases left between them. Germline loops: CDR1 PRHDT, CDR2 FYEKMQ (reference sequence). The CDR3 DNA follows: TGTGCCAGCAGCCCAAACAAGTGGACGGAAACCTACGAGCAGTACTTC. Protein sequence: CASSPNKWTETYEQYF.

The chain carries TRBV27 and TRBJ2-2, with 8 positions matching TRBD2. The ends lost 4 bases at V and 5 bases at J; junction bases unmatched: 6. The V gene's germline CDR1 is MNHEY and CDR2 SMNVEV (reference sequence). The CDR3 length is 15 residues. The CDR3 sequence is CASSSLAGRTGELFF. The CDR3 DNA reads TGTGCCAGCAGTTCCTTAGCGGGACGAACCGGGGAGCTGTTTTTT.

The V gene is TRBV6-5, the J gene TRBJ2-2; D perhaps matches TRBD2 (6 bases). The CDR3 length is 14 residues. Germline lookup yields CDR1 MNHEY and CDR2 SVGAGI. V lost 6 bases and J lost 5, with 13 bases in between. CDR3 sequence (DNA): TGTGCCAGCAGGGAGGGGTTCGGAACCGGGGAGCTGTTTTTT. Its translation: CASREGFGTGELFF.

The gene calls are TRBV7-2 and TRBJ2-3; D is unresolved. The CDR3 is made up of 12 amino acids. Deletions cut 5 bases from V and 6 bases from J, with 9 bases between. Germline CDR1 reads SGHTA; CDR2 reads FQGNSA. CDR3 sequence reads: CASSAPSDTQYF. As DNA, the CDR3 is TGTGCCAGCAGCGCGCCGTCGGATACGCAGTATTTT. Full variable domain (outside the CDR3, taken from reference TRBV7-2 and TRBJ2-3): GAGVSQSPSNKVTEKGKDVELRCDPISGHTALYWYRQSLGQGLEFLIYFQGNSAPDKSGLPSDRFSAERTGGSVSTLTIQRTQQEDSAVYLCASSAPSDTQYFGPGTRLTVL.

This clone was observed a single time. The gene calls are TRBV28 and TRBJ1-1; D not resolved. V was trimmed by 6 bases and J by 5 bases, leaving 13 bases between them. CDR3 size: 13 residues. Germline lookup yields CDR1 MDHEN and CDR2 SYDVKM. The CDR3 DNA is TGTGCCAGCAGCCGATGGTTGAGGACTGAAGCTTTCTTT. It specifies CASSRWLRTEAFF.